Shown below are 21 T cell receptor beta chains from a single sample sequenced in a study of cytomegalovirus exposure and HLA in healthy donors. PCR used 60 Vbeta primers and 13 Jbeta primers. Assay used: immunoSEQ multiplex PCR; TCRdb lists only in-frame clones, some missing. The repertoire holds 150,000 to 200,000 clones, with roughly 84% as singletons. Source material: PBMCs. The receptors come from a boy between 5 and 17 years old in good health and CMV-seronegative.

For this clone: A junction boundary mismatches the germline segment, possibly from a read error. The genes are TRBV6-6 and TRBJ1-2; D gene uncertain. CDR3 length: 11 residues. The germline V gene has CDR1 MNHNY and CDR2 SVGAGI (reference sequence). The CDR3 sequence is CASSLSSHRFF. For the CDR3, the DNA is TGTGCCAGCAGTTTATCATCCCACCGGTTTTTC.

The chain couples TRBV11-3 to TRBJ2-7, with D possibly matching TRBD1 (6 bases). Germline CDR1 and CDR2: SGHNT and YENEEA. Trimming removed 0 bases from V and 11 bases from J, with 14 bases in between. There are 13 residues in the CDR3. The CDR3 spells CASSLDQRDIKYF. In DNA, the CDR3 is TGTGCCAGCAGCTTAGATCAAAGGGACATTAAGTACTTC.

This clone was found once. This sequence joins TRBV4-1 and TRBJ1-2, with TRBD1 as a possible D gene (5 bases). Deletions cut 2 bases from V and 2 bases from J, with 12 bases between. CDR1 and CDR2 (germline): MGHRA, YSYEKL. The CDR3 has 15 residues. The CDR3 nucleotides read TGCGCCAGCAGCCAAATTAAAGGGGTGAACTATGGCTACACCTTC. This codes for CASSQIKGVNYGYTF.

The chain links TRBV12-1 to TRBJ1-6; the table names TRBD1, a call not compared with the DNA. TRBV12-1 is an annotated pseudogene. CDR3 length: 16 residues. CDR3 residues: CASSFDYRMDNSPLHF. The CDR3 region has the DNA TGTGCCAGCAGCTTTGATTACAGGATGGATAATTCACCCCTCCACTTT.

V gene TRBV11-2 combines with J gene TRBJ1-6; D uncertain. Trimming cost V 2 bases and J 4 bases, with 3 bases left between them. This CDR3 has 13 residues. Germline lookup yields CDR1 SGHAT and CDR2 FQNNGV. CDR3 DNA: TGTGCCAGCAGCTTACAGTATAATTCACCCCTCCACTTT. Amino acid sequence: CASSLQYNSPLHF.

This rearrangement joins TRBV7-2 to TRBJ2-2, with D possibly being TRBD1 (5 bases). V shed 4 bases and J shed 6 bases, with 9 bases lying between them. Germline CDR1 reads SGHTA; CDR2 reads FQGNSA. The CDR3 runs 13 residues. CDR3 protein: CASSSLGAGELFF. CDR3 coding DNA: TGTGCCAGCAGCTCCTTAGGGGCCGGGGAGCTGTTTTTT.

The chain links TRBV27 to TRBJ1-2, with TRBD1 identical over 8 bases. CDR1 is MNHEY and CDR2 is SMNVEV in the germline V gene (reference sequence). This CDR3 has 16 amino acids. V shed 6 bases, J shed 1 base, and the junction held 10 bases outside the gene matches. The CDR3 coding sequence is TGTGCCAGCAGAAGCCCAGGGGGCAACTTTAACTATGGCTACACCTTC. The encoded protein is CASRSPGGNFNYGYTF.

The chain recombines TRBV9 with TRBJ1-2, with D maybe TRBD1 (5 bases). V was trimmed by 0 bases and J by 5 bases, leaving 14 bases between them. CDR1 and CDR2 (germline): SGDLS, YYNGEE. This CDR3 is 15 amino acids long. The DNA for the CDR3 is TGTGCCAGCAGCGTAGTCCCGGACATACGTTATGGCTACACCTTC. This sequence encodes CASSVVPDIRYGYTF.

This rearrangement joins TRBV10-2 to TRBJ2-5; 7 nucleotides match TRBD2. From germline, CDR1 is WSHSY and CDR2 SAAADI. Trimming removed 5 bases from V and 11 bases from J; junction bases left unmatched: 11. This CDR3 is 13 amino acids long. The CDR3 is CASSPAGRREQYF. The CDR3, as DNA: TGCGCCAGCAGTCCAGCGGGGCGGCGGGAGCAGTACTTC.

The rearrangement joins TRBV7-8 to TRBJ2-2, with D possibly matching TRBD1 (6 bases). The V end was cut by 0 bases, the J end by 1 base, with 9 bases between. CDR3 length: 16 amino acids. Germline CDR1 and CDR2: SGHVS and FQNEAQ. The chain's CDR3 is CASSLAPGQNTGELFF. The CDR3 region has the DNA TGTGCCAGCAGCTTAGCTCCGGGACAGAACACCGGGGAGCTGTTTTTT.

The chain couples TRBV25-1 to TRBJ1-2, with D unresolved. This CDR3 is 12 amino acids long. Trimming removed 5 bases at V and 8 bases at J, with 12 bases between. Germline lookup yields CDR1 MGHDK and CDR2 SYGVNS. CDR3 sequence reads: CASSPTGRGYTF. The CDR3 DNA sequence: TGTGCCAGCAGTCCCACGGGTCGGGGCTACACCTTC.

V usage is TRBV9 and J usage is TRBJ1-4, with 8 bases lining up with TRBD1. Germline trimming cut 4 bases from V and 6 bases from J; bases unmatched to any gene: 8. The CDR3 has 15 amino acids. Germline CDR1 is SGDLS and CDR2 is YYNGEE. The CDR3 protein is CASSRQGTAYEKLFF. For the CDR3, the DNA is TGTGCCAGCAGCCGACAGGGGACGGCCTATGAAAAACTGTTTTTT.

The V and J genes are TRBV19 and TRBJ1-1, with 8 bases matching TRBD1. V lost 7 bases and J lost 4; bases outside the gene matches: 8. Germline-derived CDR1 and CDR2 are LNHDA and SQIVND (reference sequence). The CDR3 has 14 residues. CDR3 loop: CASTWTGKPTEAFF. The CDR3 coding sequence is TGTGCCAGTACTTGGACAGGGAAACCCACTGAAGCTTTCTTT. The full variable domain, with the rest looked up from reference TRBV19 and TRBJ1-1, is DGGITQSPKYLFRKEGQNVTLSCEQNLNHDAMYWYRQDPGQGLRLIYYSQIVNDFQKGDIAEGYSVSREKKESFPLTVTSAQKNPTAFYLCASTWTGKPTEAFFGQGTRLTVV.

This chain uses TRBV7-9 with TRBJ2-7, with TRBD2 identical over 7 bases. After removal of 5 bases from V and 3 bases from J, the junction contained 7 bases not matched to a gene. Germline CDR1 SEHNR, CDR2 FQNEAQ (reference sequence). The CDR3 loop spans 14 amino acids. CDR3 nucleotides: TGTGCCAGCAGCAGAGCGGGATCTCACTACGAGCAGTACTTC. As protein: CASSRAGSHYEQYF.

This chain connects TRBV27 to TRBJ1-4; 7 nucleotides match TRBD1. Per germline, CDR1 MNHEY and CDR2 SMNVEV (reference sequence). V was pared by 6 bases and J by 8 bases, with 9 bases of the junction left unmatched. The CDR3 loop spans 14 amino acids. The CDR3 loop reads CASREGGEREKLFF. Written as DNA, the CDR3 is TGTGCCAGCAGGGAAGGGGGCGAACGGGAAAAACTGTTTTTT.

This chain links TRBV5-1 with TRBJ1-2; 7 bases are a match to TRBD1. Per the germline V gene, CDR1 is SGHRS and CDR2 is YFSETQ. Germline trimming cut 0 bases from V and 12 bases from J; bases unmatched to any gene: 5. CDR3 length equals 12 residues. CDR3 protein: CASSLGDSENTF. The DNA of the CDR3 is TGCGCCAGCAGCTTGGGGGACAGCGAAAACACCTTC.

The chain couples TRBV30 to TRBJ1-3, with 7 positions matching TRBD1. Germline V gives CDR1 GTSNPN, CDR2 SVGIG (reference sequence). The length of the CDR3 is 15 residues. V shed 3 bases and J 4 bases; nucleotides not matched to a gene: 9. CDR3 amino acids: CAWSKETGKGNTIYF. CDR3 sequence (DNA): TGTGCCTGGAGCAAGGAGACAGGGAAAGGAAACACCATATATTTT.

V is TRBV6-5 and J is TRBJ2-1; 7 nucleotides match TRBD2. In germline, CDR1 is MNHEY, CDR2 SVGAGI. The CDR3 is 15 amino acids. J was trimmed by 5 bases and V by 6 bases; bases with no gene match: 10. This CDR3 reads CASRKSGRANNEQFF. In DNA form, the CDR3 reads TGTGCCAGCAGGAAGTCGGGGAGGGCCAACAATGAGCAGTTCTTC.

The chain has TRBV6-1 and TRBJ2-3; D may be TRBD2 (6 bases). The CDR3 loop spans 15 amino acids. V shed 6 bases and J shed 2 bases, with 15 bases lying between them. Germline loops: CDR1 MNHNS, CDR2 SASEGT. CDR3 sequence (DNA): TGTGCCAGCAGCCGAGGCAGGGAGGCCACAGATACGCAGTATTTT. Amino acid sequence: CASSRGREATDTQYF.

V and J are TRBV27 and TRBJ1-2; TRBD1 matches at 7 bases. This CDR3 comprises 15 residues. From germline, CDR1 is MNHEY and CDR2 SMNVEV (reference sequence). The V and J ends lost 5 bases and 2 bases, in that order; junction bases with no gene match: 8. The DNA of the CDR3 is TGTGCCAGCAGTCCCAGAGGGACAGAAAACTATGGCTACACCTTC. It translates to CASSPRGTENYGYTF.

The chain is built from TRBV28 and TRBJ1-1; TRBD1 matches 7 bases. Germline-derived CDR1 and CDR2 are MDHEN and SYDVKM. V gave up 2 bases and J gave up 2 bases; unmatched junction bases: 5. The CDR3 is 15 residues long. CDR3 amino acids: CASSLPGQANTEAFF. In DNA, the CDR3 is TGTGCCAGCAGTTTACCCGGACAGGCTAACACTGAAGCTTTCTTT.